This TCR beta chain stems from a study of blood T cell repertoires in COVID-19. In the authors' methods: It was from reference gene primer amplification that nucleated cell counts were estimated. Produced via immunoSEQ multiplex PCR; TCRdb's table is partial and in-frame only. V, J and clone size are those of that table, while D and trimming were read from the DNA. The sample holds tens of thousands of clones, roughly 72% seen once. This CDR3 is 13 amino acids long. V dropped 6 bases and J dropped 6 bases, with 15 bases sitting between them. Germline V gene data show CDR1 as SGHTA and CDR2 as FQGNSA. The sample consisted of peripheral blood. This TCR derives from a woman between 45 and 65 years old with active or convalescent COVID-19. V and J are TRBV7-2 and TRBJ2-7; possibly TRBD1 for D (6 bases). The CDR3: CASRSNRVAEQYF. CDR3 coding DNA: TGTGCCAGCAGGTCAAACAGGGTTGCCGAGCAGTACTTC. The full variable domain, with the rest looked up from reference TRBV7-2 and TRBJ2-7, is GAGVSQSPSNKVTEKGKDVELRCDPISGHTALYWYRQSLGQGLEFLIYFQGNSAPDKSGLPSDRFSAERTGGSVSTLTIQRTQQEDSAVYLCASRSNRVAEQYFGPGTRLTVT.